This paragraph covers one T cell receptor beta chain sequence. With V trimmed by 4 bases and J by 2 bases, 5 bases remained unmatched. CDR1 and CDR2 from the germline V gene are SGHVS and FQNEAQ. This CDR3 is 15 amino acids long. Produced via immunoSEQ multiplex PCR; TCRdb's table is partial and in-frame only. The data show some 1,100,000 clones, with around three quarters seen just once and under 0.6% held by the top ten. The sample comes from a study of shared clonotypes between healthy human individuals. Input material: memory CD4+ T cells from PBMCs. Subset meaning: CD45RA-negative fraction. The sequence was collected from a man between 18 and 29 years old in good health. Some clones in this sample may be carry-over from other donors' samples. The rearrangement joins TRBV7-8 to TRBJ1-2; TRBD1 matches 9 bases. The CDR3 DNA is TGTGCCAGCAGCTCCGGACAGGGGAGCAACTATGGCTACACCTTC. Its protein product is CASSSGQGSNYGYTF.